The clone carrying this TCR beta chain has only a few counts. The antigen is unknown. These data come from a study of vaccination and CD4 T cells after COVID-19. The Oncomine TCR Beta short-read assay generated sequence data from the DNA of cultured CD4+ T cells. TCRdb fed the PCR reads into MiXCR, producing one record per CDR3 protein. The sample yields 14,000 or so distinct CDR3 sequences, less than 35% seen once. Trimming removed 3 bases at V and 6 bases at J, with 14 bases between. The CDR3 is 14 amino acids. Germline CDR1 and CDR2: SEHNR and FQNEAQ (reference sequence). The treatment denotes: approximately nine-day PBMC culture with coronavirus spike peptide pools or control peptides (ViraFEST assay).

Here the sequenced sample was CD4+ T cells from blood, cultured in vitro, taken before SARS-CoV-2 vaccination. This sequence originates from a human donor who received a COVID-19 vaccine. The V and J genes are TRBV7-9 and TRBJ1-2, with D perhaps TRBD1 (6 bases). The CDR3 DNA sequence: TGTGCCAGCAGCTTGGGGGGGGCTAGGGATGGCTACACCTTC. Its protein is CASSLGGARDGYTF.